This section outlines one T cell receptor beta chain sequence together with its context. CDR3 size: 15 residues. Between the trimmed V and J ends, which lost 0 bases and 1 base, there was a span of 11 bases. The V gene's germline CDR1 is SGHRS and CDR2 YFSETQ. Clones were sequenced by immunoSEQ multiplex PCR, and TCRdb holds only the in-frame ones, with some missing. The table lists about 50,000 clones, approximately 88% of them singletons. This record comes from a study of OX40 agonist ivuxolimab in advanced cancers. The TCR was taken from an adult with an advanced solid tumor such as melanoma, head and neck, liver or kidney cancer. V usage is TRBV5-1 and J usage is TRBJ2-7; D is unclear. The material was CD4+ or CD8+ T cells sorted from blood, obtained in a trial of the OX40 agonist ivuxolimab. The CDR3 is CASSLAGGRSYEQYF. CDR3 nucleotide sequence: TGCGCCAGCAGCTTGGCTGGCGGCAGGTCCTACGAGCAGTACTTC.